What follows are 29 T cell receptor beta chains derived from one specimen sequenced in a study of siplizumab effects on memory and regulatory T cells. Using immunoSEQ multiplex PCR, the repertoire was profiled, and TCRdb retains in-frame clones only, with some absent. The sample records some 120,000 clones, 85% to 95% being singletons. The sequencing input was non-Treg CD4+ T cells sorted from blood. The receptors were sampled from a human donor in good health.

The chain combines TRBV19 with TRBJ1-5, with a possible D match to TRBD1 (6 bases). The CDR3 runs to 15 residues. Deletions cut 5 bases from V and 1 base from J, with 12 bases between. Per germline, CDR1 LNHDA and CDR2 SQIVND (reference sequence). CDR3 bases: TGTGCCAGTAGTTGGGACCAGGGGAGCAATCAGCCCCAGCATTTT. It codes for CASSWDQGSNQPQHF.

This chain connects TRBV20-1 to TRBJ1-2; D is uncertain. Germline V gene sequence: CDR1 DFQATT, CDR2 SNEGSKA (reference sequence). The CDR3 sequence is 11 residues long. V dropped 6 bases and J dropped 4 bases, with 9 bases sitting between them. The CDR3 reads CSAPSGYGYTF. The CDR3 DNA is TGCAGTGCCCCCAGTGGCTATGGCTACACCTTC.

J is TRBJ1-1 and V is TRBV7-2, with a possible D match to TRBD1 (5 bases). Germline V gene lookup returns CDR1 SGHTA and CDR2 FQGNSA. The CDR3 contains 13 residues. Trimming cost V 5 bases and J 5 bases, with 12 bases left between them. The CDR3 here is CASSHGGGTEAFF. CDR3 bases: TGTGCCAGCAGCCATGGGGGGGGGACTGAAGCTTTCTTT.

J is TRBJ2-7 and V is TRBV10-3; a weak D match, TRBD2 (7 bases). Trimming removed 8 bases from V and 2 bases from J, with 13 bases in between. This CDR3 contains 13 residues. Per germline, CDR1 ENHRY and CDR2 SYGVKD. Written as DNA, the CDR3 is TGTGCCATCGGCTGGGGGGGCACCTACGAGCAGTACTTC. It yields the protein CAIGWGGTYEQYF.

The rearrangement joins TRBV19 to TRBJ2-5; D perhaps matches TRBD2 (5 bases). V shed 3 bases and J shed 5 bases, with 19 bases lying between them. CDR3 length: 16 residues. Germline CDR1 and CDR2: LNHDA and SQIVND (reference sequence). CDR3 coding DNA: TGTGCCAGTAGTATCAGCGGTCTGGCCCAGGTGGAGACCCAGTACTTC. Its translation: CASSISGLAQVETQYF. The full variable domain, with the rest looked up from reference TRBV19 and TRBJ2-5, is DGGITQSPKYLFRKEGQNVTLSCEQNLNHDAMYWYRQDPGQGLRLIYYSQIVNDFQKGDIAEGYSVSREKKESFPLTVTSAQKNPTAFYLCASSISGLAQVETQYFGPGTRLLVL.

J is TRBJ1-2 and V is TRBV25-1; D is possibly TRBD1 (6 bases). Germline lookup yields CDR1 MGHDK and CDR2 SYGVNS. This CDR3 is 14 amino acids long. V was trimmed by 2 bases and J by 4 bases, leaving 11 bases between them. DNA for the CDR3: TGTGCCAGCAGTGAAACAGGGTATGGCTATGGCTACACCTTC. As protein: CASSETGYGYGYTF.

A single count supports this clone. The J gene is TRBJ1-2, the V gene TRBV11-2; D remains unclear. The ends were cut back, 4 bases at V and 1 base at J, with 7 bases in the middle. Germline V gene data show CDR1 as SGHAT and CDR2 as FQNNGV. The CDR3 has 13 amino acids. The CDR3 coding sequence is TGTGCCAGCAGCTCACAGCTTAACTATGGCTACACCTTC. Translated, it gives CASSSQLNYGYTF.

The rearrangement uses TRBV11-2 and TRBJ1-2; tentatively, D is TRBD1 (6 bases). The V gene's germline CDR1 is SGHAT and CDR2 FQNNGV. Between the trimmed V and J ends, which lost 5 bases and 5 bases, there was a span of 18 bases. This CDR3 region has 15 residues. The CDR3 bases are TGTGCCAGCAGCCATATACAGGGCCCCCCATATGGCTACACCTTC. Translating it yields CASSHIQGPPYGYTF.

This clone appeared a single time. The CDR3 sequence: CATSRDRGNEQFF. CDR3 DNA sequence: TGTGCCACCAGCAGAGATCGGGGGAATGAGCAGTTCTTC. The chain joins TRBV15 to TRBJ2-1; a possible D gene is TRBD2 (6 bases). Deletions cut 0 bases from V and 7 bases from J, with 7 bases between. This CDR3 has 13 residues. Germline V gene data show CDR1 as LNHNV and CDR2 as YYDKDF (reference sequence).

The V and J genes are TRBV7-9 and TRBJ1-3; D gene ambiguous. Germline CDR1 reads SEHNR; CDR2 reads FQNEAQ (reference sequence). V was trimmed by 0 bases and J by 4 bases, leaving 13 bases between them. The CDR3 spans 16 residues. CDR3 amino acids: CASSLATTTTGNTIYF. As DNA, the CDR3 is TGTGCCAGCAGCTTAGCTACGACAACGACCGGAAACACCATATATTTT.

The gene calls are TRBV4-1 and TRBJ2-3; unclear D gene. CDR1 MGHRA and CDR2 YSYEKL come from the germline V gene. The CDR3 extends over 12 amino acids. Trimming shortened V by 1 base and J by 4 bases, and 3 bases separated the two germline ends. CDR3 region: CASSQVADTQYF. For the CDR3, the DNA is TGCGCCAGCAGCCAAGTTGCAGATACGCAGTATTTT.

The CDR3 coding sequence is TGTGCCAGCAGCGCGACAGGGAACTATTATGGCTACACCTTC. Its translation is CASSATGNYYGYTF. The chain couples TRBV9 to TRBJ1-2; 7 bases are a match to TRBD1. Germline V gene sequence: CDR1 SGDLS, CDR2 YYNGEE. With V trimmed by 3 bases and J by 5 bases, 7 bases remained unmatched. The CDR3 extends over 14 amino acids.

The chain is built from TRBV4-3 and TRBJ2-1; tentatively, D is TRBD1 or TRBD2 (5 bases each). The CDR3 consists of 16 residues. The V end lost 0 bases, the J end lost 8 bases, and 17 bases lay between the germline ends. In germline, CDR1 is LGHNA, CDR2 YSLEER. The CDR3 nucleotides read TGCGCCAGCAGCCAAGAGGGGGTATCTGGATTGGATGAGCAGTTCTTC. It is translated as CASSQEGVSGLDEQFF.

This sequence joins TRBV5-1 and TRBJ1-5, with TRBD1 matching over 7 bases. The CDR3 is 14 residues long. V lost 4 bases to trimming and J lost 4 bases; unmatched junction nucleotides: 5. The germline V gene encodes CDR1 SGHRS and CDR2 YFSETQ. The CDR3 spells CASSIGQENQPQHF. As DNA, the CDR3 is TGCGCCAGCAGCATAGGACAGGAGAATCAGCCCCAGCATTTT.

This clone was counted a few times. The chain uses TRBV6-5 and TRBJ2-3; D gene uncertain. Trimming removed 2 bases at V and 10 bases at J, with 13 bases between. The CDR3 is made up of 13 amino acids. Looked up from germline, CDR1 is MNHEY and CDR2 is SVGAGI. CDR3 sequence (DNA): TGTGCCAGCAGTTACAGGGCCCTGGGTGCGCAGTATTTT. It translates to CASSYRALGAQYF.

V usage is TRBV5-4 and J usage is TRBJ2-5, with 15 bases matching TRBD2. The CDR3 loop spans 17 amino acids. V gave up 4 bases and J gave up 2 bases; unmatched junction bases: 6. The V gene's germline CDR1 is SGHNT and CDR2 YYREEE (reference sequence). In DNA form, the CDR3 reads TGTGCCAGCAGCCCACGGACTAGCGGGGGGGTACAAGAGACCCAGTACTTC. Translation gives CASSPRTSGGVQETQYF.

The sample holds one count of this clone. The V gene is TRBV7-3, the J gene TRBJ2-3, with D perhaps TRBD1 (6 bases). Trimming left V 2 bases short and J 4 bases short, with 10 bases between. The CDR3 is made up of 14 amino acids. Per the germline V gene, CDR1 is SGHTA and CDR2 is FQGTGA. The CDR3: CASSLPGESDTQYF. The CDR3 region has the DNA TGTGCCAGCAGCTTACCAGGGGAGTCAGATACGCAGTATTTT.

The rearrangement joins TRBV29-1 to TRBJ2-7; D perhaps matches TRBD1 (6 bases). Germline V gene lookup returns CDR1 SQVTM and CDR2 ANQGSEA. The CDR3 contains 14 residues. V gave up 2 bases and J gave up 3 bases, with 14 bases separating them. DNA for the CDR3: TGCAGCGTTGAAAAAGGGACAAGAGACTACGAGCAGTACTTC. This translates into CSVEKGTRDYEQYF.

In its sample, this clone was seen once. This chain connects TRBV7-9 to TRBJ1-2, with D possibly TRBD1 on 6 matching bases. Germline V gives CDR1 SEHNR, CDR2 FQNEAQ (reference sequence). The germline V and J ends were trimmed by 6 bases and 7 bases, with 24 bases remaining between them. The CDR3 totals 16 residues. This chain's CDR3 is CASSLDGGYRAGGYTF. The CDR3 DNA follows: TGTGCCAGCAGTCTTGACGGGGGGTACAGGGCCGGTGGCTACACCTTC. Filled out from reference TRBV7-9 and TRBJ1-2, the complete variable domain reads DTGVSQNPRHKITKRGQNVTFRCDPISEHNRLYWYRQTLGQGPEFLTYFQNEAQLEKSRLLSDRFSAERPKGSFSTLEIQRTEQGDSAMYLCASSLDGGYRAGGYTFGSGTRLTVV.

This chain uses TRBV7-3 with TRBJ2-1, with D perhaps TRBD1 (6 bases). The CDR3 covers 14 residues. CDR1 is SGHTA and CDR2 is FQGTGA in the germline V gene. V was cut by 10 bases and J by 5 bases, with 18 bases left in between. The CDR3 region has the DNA TGTGCCACCACAAAAGACAGGACGGACAATGAGCAGTTCTTC. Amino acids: CATTKDRTDNEQFF.

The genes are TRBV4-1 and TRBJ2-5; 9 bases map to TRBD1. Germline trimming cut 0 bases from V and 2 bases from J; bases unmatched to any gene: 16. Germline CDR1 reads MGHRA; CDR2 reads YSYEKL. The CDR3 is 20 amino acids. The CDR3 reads CASSQDRDRALPKWQETQYF. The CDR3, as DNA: TGCGCCAGCAGCCAAGACCGGGACAGGGCACTCCCAAAATGGCAAGAGACCCAGTACTTC.

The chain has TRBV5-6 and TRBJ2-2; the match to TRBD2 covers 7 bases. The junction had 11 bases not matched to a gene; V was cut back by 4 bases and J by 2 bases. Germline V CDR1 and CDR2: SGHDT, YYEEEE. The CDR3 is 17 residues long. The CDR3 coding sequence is TGTGCCAGCAGCCTTCCCGGGGGGTTAATCAACACCGGGGAGCTGTTTTTT. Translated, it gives CASSLPGGLINTGELFF.

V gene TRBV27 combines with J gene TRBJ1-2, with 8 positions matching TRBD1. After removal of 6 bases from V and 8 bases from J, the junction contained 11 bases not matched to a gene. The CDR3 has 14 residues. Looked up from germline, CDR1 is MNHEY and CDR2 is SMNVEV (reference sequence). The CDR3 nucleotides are TGTGCCAGCAGAATCGGACAGGGTAAGGGCGGCTACACCTTC. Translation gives CASRIGQGKGGYTF.

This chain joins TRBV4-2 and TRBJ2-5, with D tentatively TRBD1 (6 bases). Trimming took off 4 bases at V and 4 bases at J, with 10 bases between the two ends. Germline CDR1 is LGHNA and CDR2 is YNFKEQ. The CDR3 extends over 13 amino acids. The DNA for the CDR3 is TGTGCCAGCAGCCGAATACAGGGAGAGACCCAGTACTTC. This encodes CASSRIQGETQYF.

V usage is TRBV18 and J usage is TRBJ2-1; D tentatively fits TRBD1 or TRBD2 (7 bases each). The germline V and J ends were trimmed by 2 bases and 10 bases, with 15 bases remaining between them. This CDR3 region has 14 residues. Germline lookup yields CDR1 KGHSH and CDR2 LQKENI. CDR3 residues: CASSPGVQGGEQFF. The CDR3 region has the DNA TGTGCCAGCTCACCAGGCGTTCAGGGGGGGGAGCAGTTCTTC.

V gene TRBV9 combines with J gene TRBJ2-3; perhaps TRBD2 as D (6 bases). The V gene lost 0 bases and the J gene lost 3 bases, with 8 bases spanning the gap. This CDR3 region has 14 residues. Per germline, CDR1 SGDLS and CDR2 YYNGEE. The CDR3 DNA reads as TGTGCCAGCAGCGTAGGGGACTCGACAGATACGCAGTATTTT. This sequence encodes CASSVGDSTDTQYF.

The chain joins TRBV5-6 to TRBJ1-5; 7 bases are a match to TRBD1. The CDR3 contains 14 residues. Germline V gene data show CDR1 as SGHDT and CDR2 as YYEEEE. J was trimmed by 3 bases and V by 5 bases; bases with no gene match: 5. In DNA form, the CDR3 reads TGTGCCAGCAGTACAGGGGATTCCAATCAGCCCCAGCATTTT. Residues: CASSTGDSNQPQHF.

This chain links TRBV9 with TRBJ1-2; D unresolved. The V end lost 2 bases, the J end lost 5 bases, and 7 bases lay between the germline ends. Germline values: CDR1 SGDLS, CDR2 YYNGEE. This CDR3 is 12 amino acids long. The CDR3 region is CASSVEGYGYTF. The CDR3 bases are TGTGCCAGCAGCGTCGAGGGTTATGGCTACACCTTC.

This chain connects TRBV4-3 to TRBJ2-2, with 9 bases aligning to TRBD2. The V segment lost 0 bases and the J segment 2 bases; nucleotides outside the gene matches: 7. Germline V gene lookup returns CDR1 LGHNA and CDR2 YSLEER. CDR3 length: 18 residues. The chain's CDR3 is CASSQEVSGGANTGELFF. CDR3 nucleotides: TGCGCCAGCAGCCAAGAGGTTAGCGGGGGAGCAAACACCGGGGAGCTGTTTTTT.